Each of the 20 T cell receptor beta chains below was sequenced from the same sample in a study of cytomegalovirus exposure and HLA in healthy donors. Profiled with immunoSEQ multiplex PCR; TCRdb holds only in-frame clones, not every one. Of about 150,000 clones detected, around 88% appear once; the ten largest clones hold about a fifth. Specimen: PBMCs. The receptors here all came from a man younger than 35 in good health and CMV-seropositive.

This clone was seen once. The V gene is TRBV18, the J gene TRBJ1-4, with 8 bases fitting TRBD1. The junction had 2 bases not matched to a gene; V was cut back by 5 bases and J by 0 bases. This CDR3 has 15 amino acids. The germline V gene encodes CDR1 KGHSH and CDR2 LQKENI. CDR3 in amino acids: CASSKQGATNEKLFF. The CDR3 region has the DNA TGTGCCAGCTCAAAACAGGGGGCAACTAATGAAAAACTGTTTTTT.

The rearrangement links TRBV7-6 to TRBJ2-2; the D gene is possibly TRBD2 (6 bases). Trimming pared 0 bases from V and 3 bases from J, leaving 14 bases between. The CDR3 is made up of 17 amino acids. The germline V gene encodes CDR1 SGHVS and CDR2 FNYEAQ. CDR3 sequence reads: CASSLARAGTDTGELFF. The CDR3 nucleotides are TGTGCCAGCAGCTTAGCGCGGGCGGGGACCGACACCGGGGAGCTGTTTTTT. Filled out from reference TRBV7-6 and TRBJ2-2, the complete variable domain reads GAGVSQSPRYKVTKRGQDVALRCDPISGHVSLYWYRQALGQGPEFLTYFNYEAQQDKSGLPNDRFSAERPEGSISTLTIQRTEQRDSAMYRCASSLARAGTDTGELFFGEGSRLTVL.

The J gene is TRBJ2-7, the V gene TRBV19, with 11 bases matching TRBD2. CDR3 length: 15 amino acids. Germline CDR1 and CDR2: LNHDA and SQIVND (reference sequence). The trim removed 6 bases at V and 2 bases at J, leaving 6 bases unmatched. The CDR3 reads CASSLIAGGTYEQYF. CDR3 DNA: TGTGCCAGTAGCCTGATAGCGGGAGGGACCTACGAGCAGTACTTC.

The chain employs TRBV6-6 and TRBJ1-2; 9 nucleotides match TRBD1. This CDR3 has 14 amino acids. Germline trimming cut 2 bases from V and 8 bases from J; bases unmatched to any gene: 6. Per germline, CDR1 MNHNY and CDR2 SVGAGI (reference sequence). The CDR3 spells CASSYGTGTEGYTF. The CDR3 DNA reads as TGTGCCAGCAGTTACGGGACAGGGACTGAAGGCTACACCTTC.

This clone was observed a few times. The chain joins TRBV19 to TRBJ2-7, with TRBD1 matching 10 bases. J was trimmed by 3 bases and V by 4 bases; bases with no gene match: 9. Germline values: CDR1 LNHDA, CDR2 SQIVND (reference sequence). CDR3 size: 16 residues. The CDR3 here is CASSRDRGLPGYEQYF. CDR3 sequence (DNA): TGTGCCAGTAGTAGGGACAGGGGCCTCCCGGGCTACGAGCAGTACTTC. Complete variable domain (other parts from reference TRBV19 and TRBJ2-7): DGGITQSPKYLFRKEGQNVTLSCEQNLNHDAMYWYRQDPGQGLRLIYYSQIVNDFQKGDIAEGYSVSREKKESFPLTVTSAQKNPTAFYLCASSRDRGLPGYEQYFGPGTRLTVT.

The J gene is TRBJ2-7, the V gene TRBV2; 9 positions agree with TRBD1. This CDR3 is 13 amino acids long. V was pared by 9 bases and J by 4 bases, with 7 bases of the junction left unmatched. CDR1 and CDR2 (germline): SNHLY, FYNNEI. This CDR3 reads CARGQGIGYEQYF. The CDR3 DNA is TGTGCCAGGGGACAGGGCATTGGGTACGAGCAGTACTTC.

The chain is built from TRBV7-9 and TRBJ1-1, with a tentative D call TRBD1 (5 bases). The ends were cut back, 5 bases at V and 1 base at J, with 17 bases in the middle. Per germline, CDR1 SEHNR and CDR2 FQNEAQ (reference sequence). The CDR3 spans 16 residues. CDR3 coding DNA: TGTGCCAGCAGCCCGCCGGGAAGCGGGACGAACACTGAAGCTTTCTTT. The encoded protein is CASSPPGSGTNTEAFF.

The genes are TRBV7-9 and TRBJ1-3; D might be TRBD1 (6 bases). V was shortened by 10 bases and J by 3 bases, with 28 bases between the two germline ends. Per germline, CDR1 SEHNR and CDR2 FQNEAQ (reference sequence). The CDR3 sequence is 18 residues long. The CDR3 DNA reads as TGTGCCATCCCGGATATTGGACAGAGGAAAGGAATTGGAAACACCATATATTTT. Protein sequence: CAIPDIGQRKGIGNTIYF.

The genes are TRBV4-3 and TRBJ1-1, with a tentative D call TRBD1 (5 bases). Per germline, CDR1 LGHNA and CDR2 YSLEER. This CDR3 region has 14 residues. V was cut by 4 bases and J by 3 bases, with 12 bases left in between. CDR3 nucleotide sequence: TGCGCCAGCAGCCGGGCCGGGGACTACACTGAAGCTTTCTTT. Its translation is CASSRAGDYTEAFF.

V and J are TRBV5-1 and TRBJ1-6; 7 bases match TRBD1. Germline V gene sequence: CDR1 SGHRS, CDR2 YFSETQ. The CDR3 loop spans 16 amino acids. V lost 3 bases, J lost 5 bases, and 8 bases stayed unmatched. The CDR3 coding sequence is TGCGCCAGCAGCTCTATCGGGACAGCGAATAATTCACCCCTCCACTTT. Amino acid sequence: CASSSIGTANNSPLHF.

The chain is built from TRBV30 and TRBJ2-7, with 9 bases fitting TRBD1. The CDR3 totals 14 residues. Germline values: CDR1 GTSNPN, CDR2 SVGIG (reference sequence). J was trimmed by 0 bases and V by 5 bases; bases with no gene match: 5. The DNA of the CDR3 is TGTGCCTGGCACACAGGGGGCGGCTCCTACGAGCAGTACTTC. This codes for CAWHTGGGSYEQYF. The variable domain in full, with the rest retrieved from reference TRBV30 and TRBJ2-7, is SQTIHQWPATLVQPVGSPLSLECTVEGTSNPNLYWYRQAAGRGLQLLFYSVGIGQISSEVPQNLSASRPQDRQFILSSKKLLLSDSGFYLCAWHTGGGSYEQYFGPGTRLTVT.

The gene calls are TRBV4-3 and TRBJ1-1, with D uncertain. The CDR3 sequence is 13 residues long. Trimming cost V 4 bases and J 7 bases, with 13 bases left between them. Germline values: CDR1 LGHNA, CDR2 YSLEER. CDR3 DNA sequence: TGCGCCAGCAGCCGCCCGATGGGGAGTGAAGCTTTCTTT. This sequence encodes CASSRPMGSEAFF.

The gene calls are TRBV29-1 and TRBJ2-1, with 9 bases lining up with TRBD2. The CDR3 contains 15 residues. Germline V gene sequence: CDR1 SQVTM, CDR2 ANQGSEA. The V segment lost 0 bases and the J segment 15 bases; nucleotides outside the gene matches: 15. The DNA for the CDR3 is TGCAGCGTTGAAGATCCGGGGAGCGGGAGGCACCGCACGTTCTTC. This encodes CSVEDPGSGRHRTFF.

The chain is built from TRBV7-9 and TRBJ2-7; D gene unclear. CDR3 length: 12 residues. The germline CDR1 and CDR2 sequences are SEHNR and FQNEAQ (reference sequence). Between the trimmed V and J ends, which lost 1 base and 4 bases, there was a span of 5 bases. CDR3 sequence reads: CASSLDAYEQYF. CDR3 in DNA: TGTGCCAGCAGCTTAGACGCGTACGAGCAGTACTTC.

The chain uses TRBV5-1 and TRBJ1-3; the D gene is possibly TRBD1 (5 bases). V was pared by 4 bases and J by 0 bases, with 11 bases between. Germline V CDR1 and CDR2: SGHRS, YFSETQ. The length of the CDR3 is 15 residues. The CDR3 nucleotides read TGCGCCAGCAGCCCCGGACATCCCTCTGGAAACACCATATATTTT. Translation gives CASSPGHPSGNTIYF.

CDR3 DNA: TGTGCCAGCAGCTTTCTCGAGCGGGGGATCCATGAGCAGTTCTTC. It yields the protein CASSFLERGIHEQFF. The chain carries TRBV5-5 and TRBJ2-1; 8 nucleotides line up with TRBD2. The V gene's germline CDR1 is SGHKS and CDR2 YYEKEE (reference sequence). Unmatched junction bases numbered 9, after V lost 2 bases and J lost 8 bases. This CDR3 comprises 15 residues. Complete variable domain (other parts from reference TRBV5-5 and TRBJ2-1): DAGVTQSPTHLIKTRGQQVTLRCSPISGHKSVSWYQQVLGQGPQFIFQYYEKEERGRGNFPDRFSARQFPNYSSELNVNALLLGDSALYLCASSFLERGIHEQFFGPGTRLTVL.

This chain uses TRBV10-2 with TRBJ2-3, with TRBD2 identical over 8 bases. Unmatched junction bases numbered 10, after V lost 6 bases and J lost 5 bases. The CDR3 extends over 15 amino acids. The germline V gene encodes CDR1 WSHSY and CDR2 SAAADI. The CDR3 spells CASRRLAGNQDTQYF. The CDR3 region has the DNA TGCGCCAGCAGGCGATTAGCGGGAAACCAAGATACGCAGTATTTT.

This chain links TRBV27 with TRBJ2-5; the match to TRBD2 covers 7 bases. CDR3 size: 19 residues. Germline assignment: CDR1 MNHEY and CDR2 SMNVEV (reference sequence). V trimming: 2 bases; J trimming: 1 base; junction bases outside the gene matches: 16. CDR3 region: CASSLRLAETRWAQETQYF. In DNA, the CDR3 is TGTGCCAGCAGTTTACGGCTAGCGGAGACCCGTTGGGCCCAAGAGACCCAGTACTTC.

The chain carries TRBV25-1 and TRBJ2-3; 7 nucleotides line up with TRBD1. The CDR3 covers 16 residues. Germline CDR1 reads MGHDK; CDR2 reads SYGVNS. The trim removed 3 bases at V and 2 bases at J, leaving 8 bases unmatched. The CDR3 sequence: CASSEDSGTVTDTQYF. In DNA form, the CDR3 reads TGTGCCAGCAGTGAGGACTCCGGGACAGTCACAGATACGCAGTATTTT.

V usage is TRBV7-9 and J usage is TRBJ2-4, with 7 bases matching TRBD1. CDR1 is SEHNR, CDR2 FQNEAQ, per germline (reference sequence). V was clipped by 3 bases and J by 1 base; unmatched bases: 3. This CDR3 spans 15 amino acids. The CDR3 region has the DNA TGTGCCAGCAGCTTCGACAGGGATGCCAAAAACATTCAGTACTTC. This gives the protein CASSFDRDAKNIQYF.